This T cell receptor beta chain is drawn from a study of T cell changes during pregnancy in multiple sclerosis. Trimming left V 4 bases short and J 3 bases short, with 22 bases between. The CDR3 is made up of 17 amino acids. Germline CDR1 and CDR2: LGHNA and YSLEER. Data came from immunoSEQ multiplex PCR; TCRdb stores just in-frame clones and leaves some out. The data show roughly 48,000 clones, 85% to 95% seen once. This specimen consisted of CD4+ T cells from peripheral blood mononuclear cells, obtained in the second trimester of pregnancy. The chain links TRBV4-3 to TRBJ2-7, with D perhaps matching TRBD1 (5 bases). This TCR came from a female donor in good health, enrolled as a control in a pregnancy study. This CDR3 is CASSPPKGVPPGYEQYF. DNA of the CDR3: TGCGCCAGCAGCCCCCCGAAAGGGGTCCCCCCGGGCTACGAGCAGTACTTC.